This T cell receptor beta chain was obtained from a study of shared clonotypes between healthy human individuals. Around 200 ng DNA, around 30,000 T cell genomes, went into each sorted-subset replicate PCR. Here immunoSEQ multiplex PCR was the method, and the copy in TCRdb shows in-frame clones only, minus some. The sample holds about 1.5 million clones, around 98% seen once. Points from the study as a whole: The generation probabilities recorded for non-shared clonotypes fell below those of clonotypes shared by all four donors.

This CDR3 region has 16 residues. Between the trimmed V and J ends, which lost 6 bases and 6 bases, there was a span of 23 bases. Germline CDR1 reads MDHEN; CDR2 reads SYDVKM. The sample holds one count of this clone. The antigen is not known. Input material: naive CD4+ T cells sorted from blood. Subset meaning: CD45RA+ positively selected. This chain uses TRBV28 with TRBJ1-1, with D perhaps TRBD1 (5 bases). This clonotype originated in a man aged 25 to 45 in good health. CDR3 sequence (DNA): TGTGCCAGCAGCCCCCGGGGAGGGGTTCCGGATCCTGAAGCTTTCTTT. Its translation: CASSPRGGVPDPEAFF.